A selection of T cell receptor beta chains follows, all from one sample in a study of blood T cell repertoires in COVID-19. Sequenced by immunoSEQ multiplex PCR; TCRdb stores in-frame clones only, minus some. The sample includes tens of thousands of clones, roughly 89% seen only once; the top ten take approximately 13%. Sequences were obtained from peripheral blood. Receptors were obtained from an older man with acute or convalescent COVID-19. CDR3s include the opening cysteine and the closing phenylalanine or tryptophan. A D gene is named only where the DNA matches it firmly. Clone size, where shown, is once, few, many, or a class for clones that have expanded.

d_call | j_call | v_call | clone_size | cdr3_aa | cdr3_nt
- | TRBJ2-7 | TRBV7-2 | - | CASSLGFSGRSVTYEQYF | TGTGCCAGCAGCTTAGGGTTTAGCGGCAGATCTGTAACCTACGAGCAGTACTTC
- | TRBJ1-1 | TRBV18 | - | CASSKGDTEAFF | TGTGCCAGCTCAAAGGGGGACACTGAAGCTTTCTTT
TRBD2 | TRBJ2-3 | TRBV11-2 | - | CASSLDLTSGGASDTQYF | TGTGCCAGCAGCTTAGATTTAACTAGCGGGGGGGCTTCCGATACGCAGTATTTT
- | TRBJ1-1 | TRBV18 | - | CASSPRQVNTEAFF | TGTGCCAGCTCACCGAGACAGGTGAACACTGAAGCTTTCTTT
TRBD1 | TRBJ2-5 | TRBV11-2 | - | CASSPGTGSYF | TGTGCCAGCAGCCCAGGGACAGGGTCCTACTTC
- | TRBJ1-3 | TRBV2 | - | CASDPQGQGNTIYF | TGTGCTTCAGACCCCCAGGGGCAGGGAAACACCATATATTTT
- | TRBJ1-1 | TRBV19 | once | CASSSVAGTEAFF | TGTGCCAGTAGTTCCGTGGCGGGCACTGAAGCTTTCTTT
- | TRBJ2-7 | TRBV6-5 | - | CASSYSSRVVYEQYF | TGTGCCAGCAGTTACTCGAGCAGGGTAGTCTACGAGCAGTACTTC
- | TRBJ1-6 | TRBV11-2 | - | CASSLGPPDSPLHF | TGTGCCAGCAGCTTGGGGCCACCGGATTCACCCCTCCACTTT
- | TRBJ1-3 | TRBV5-1 | once | CASSPQAGAGNTIYF | TGCGCCAGCAGCCCACAGGCGGGGGCTGGAAACACCATATATTTT
- | TRBJ2-3 | TRBV11-3 | few | CASSAMGAPTDTQYF | TGTGCCAGCAGCGCGATGGGGGCCCCCACAGATACGCAGTATTTT
TRBD1 | TRBJ1-1 | TRBV6-1 | - | CASSETGLAEAFF | TGTGCCAGCAGTGAGACAGGGTTGGCTGAAGCTTTCTTT
TRBD1 | TRBJ1-2 | TRBV28 | - | CASRLPGQGITHGGYTF | TGTGCCAGCAGACTTCCGGGACAGGGGATAACCCATGGAGGCTACACCTTC
- | TRBJ1-5 | TRBV19 | - | CASSPPAGDGASNQPQHF | TGTGCCAGTAGTCCCCCCGCGGGGGACGGGGCTAGCAATCAGCCCCAGCATTTT
- | TRBJ1-1 | TRBV5-1 | - | CASSPGHSNTEAFF | TGCGCCAGCAGCCCGGGACATTCGAACACTGAAGCTTTCTTT
- | TRBJ2-3 | TRBV6-2/TRBV6-3 | - | CASSYSTPPEGDTQYF | TGTGCCAGCAGTTACTCGACCCCGCCGGAGGGAGATACGCAGTATTTT
TRBD1 | TRBJ2-2 | TRBV7-9 | - | CASSLDRVTNTGELFF | TGTGCCAGCAGCCTCGACAGGGTCACGAACACCGGGGAGCTGTTTTTT
TRBD1 | TRBJ2-3 | TRBV29-1 | once | CSASRDRGTDTQYF | TGCAGCGCTAGCCGGGACAGGGGGACAGATACGCAGTATTTT
TRBD1 | TRBJ1-2 | TRBV27 | - | CAASQTGNYGYTF | TGTGCCGCCTCTCAGACAGGGAACTATGGCTACACCTTC
- | TRBJ2-3 | TRBV4-1 | - | CASSTSAGGTDTQYF | TGCGCCAGCAGCACAAGCGCAGGGGGCACAGATACGCAGTATTTT
- | TRBJ2-2 | TRBV20-1 | - | CSVPGTGELFF | TGCAGTGTACCGGGCACCGGGGAGCTGTTTTTT
TRBD1 | TRBJ1-2 | TRBV7-9 | - | CASSLTGQNYGYTF | TGTGCCAGCAGCTTAACGGGACAGAACTATGGCTACACCTTC
TRBD2 | TRBJ2-5 | TRBV5-4 | - | CATTAELAAETQYF | TGTGCCACCACAGCGGAACTAGCGGCGGAGACCCAGTACTTC
TRBD1 | TRBJ1-1 | TRBV19 | few | CASSTRDRGTEAFF | TGTGCCAGTAGTACCCGGGACAGGGGGACTGAAGCTTTCTTT
TRBD2 | TRBJ2-3 | TRBV19 | once | CASSIRTSGGRTDTQYF | TGTGCCAGTAGTATAAGGACTAGCGGGGGTCGCACAGATACGCAGTATTTT
- | TRBJ1-6 | TRBV5-1 | - | CASSLVGFGNNSPLHF | TGCGCCAGCAGCTTGGTAGGGTTCGGGAATAATTCACCCCTCCACTTT
TRBD1 | TRBJ2-1 | TRBV28 | - | CASSSNLNRGSSYNEQFF | TGTGCCAGCAGTTCCAACCTCAACAGGGGAAGCTCCTACAATGAGCAGTTCTTC
- | TRBJ2-7 | TRBV7-5 | - | CVRSLALAGDYEQYF | TGTGTCAGAAGCTTAGCGTTGGCAGGGGACTACGAGCAGTACTTC
TRBD1 | TRBJ2-5 | TRBV19 | - | CASSIGMGDRETQYF | TGTGCCAGTAGTATAGGGATGGGGGACAGGGAGACCCAGTACTTC
- | TRBJ2-1 | TRBV3-1/TRBV3-2 | - | CASSHEVAGEQFF | TGTGCCAGCAGCCATGAGGTGGCGGGGGAGCAGTTCTTC
TRBD1 | TRBJ1-2 | TRBV30 | - | CAWSGDSQISYGYTF | TGTGCCTGGAGTGGGGACAGCCAAATTTCCTATGGCTACACCTTC
- | TRBJ2-1 | TRBV20-1 | once | CSAPGVGEQFF | TGCAGTGCCCCAGGGGTCGGGGAGCAGTTCTTC
- | TRBJ2-7 | TRBV7-2 | - | CASSLAAPGGYEQYF | TGTGCCAGCAGCTTAGCCGCACCAGGAGGTTACGAGCAGTACTTC
TRBD2 | TRBJ2-3 | TRBV13 | - | CASSPGLAGSRGTQYF | TGTGCCAGCAGCCCGGGACTAGCGGGATCCAGGGGTACGCAGTATTTT
- | TRBJ1-1 | TRBV3-1/TRBV3-2 | - | CASSPRWGGLNTEAFF | TGTGCCAGCAGCCCCCGTTGGGGGGGCTTGAACACTGAAGCTTTCTTT
- | TRBJ2-4 | TRBV2 | - | CASSDTWNIQYF | TGTGCCAGCAGTGATACTTGGAACATTCAGTACTTC
- | TRBJ1-2 | TRBV5-5 | - | CASSLSGANYGYTF | TGTGCCAGCAGCTTGTCCGGGGCTAACTATGGCTACACCTTC
- | TRBJ1-3 | TRBV10-1 | once | CASSESGSGNTIYF | TGCGCCAGCAGTGAGTCCGGGTCTGGAAACACCATATATTTT
TRBD2 | TRBJ2-1 | TRBV10-3 | - | CAIRLAGLYNEQFF | TGTGCCATCAGGCTAGCGGGGCTATACAATGAGCAGTTCTTC
- | TRBJ1-2 | TRBV6-1 | - | CASSEASGGNGPYGYTF | TGTGCCAGCAGTGAAGCCTCAGGAGGGAACGGGCCCTATGGCTACACCTTC
- | TRBJ1-1 | TRBV7-9 | once | CASSNGGLGTEAFF | TGTGCCAGCAGCAACGGGGGGCTGGGGACTGAAGCTTTCTTT
- | TRBJ1-2 | TRBV19 | - | CASNPTAFNYGYTF | TGTGCCAGTAACCCCACAGCCTTTAACTATGGCTACACCTTC
- | TRBJ2-7 | TRBV7-2 | - | CASSQRRGPRYEQYF | TGTGCCAGCAGCCAAAGACGGGGTCCCCGCTACGAGCAGTACTTC
TRBD1 | TRBJ2-7 | TRBV6-5 | - | CASSYRQGAPYEQYF | TGTGCCAGCAGTTACCGACAGGGGGCCCCCTACGAGCAGTACTTC
- | TRBJ2-2 | TRBV6-2/TRBV6-3 | - | CASSWGGTGLTGELFF | TGTGCCAGCAGTTGGGGGGGGACAGGCTTGACCGGGGAGCTGTTTTTT
- | TRBJ1-3 | TRBV3-1/TRBV3-2 | - | CASSQEAGAALKRGNTIYF | TGTGCCAGCAGCCAAGAGGCAGGGGCCGCCTTAAAACGAGGAAACACCATATATTTT
- | TRBJ1-6 | TRBV3-1/TRBV3-2 | - | CASSQDGTANSPLHF | TGTGCCAGCAGCCAAGATGGAACAGCTAATTCACCCCTCCACTTT
TRBD1 | TRBJ1-6 | TRBV7-2 | - | CASSSRTGGGSSPLHF | TGTGCCAGCAGCTCACGGACAGGGGGGGGCAGTTCACCCCTCCACTTT
- | TRBJ2-3 | TRBV7-9 | once | CASSFQANSTDTQYF | TGTGCCAGCAGCTTCCAGGCCAATTCCACAGATACGCAGTATTTT
- | TRBJ1-2 | TRBV7-2 | - | CASSQYGPGEGYTF | TGTGCCAGCAGCCAATACGGTCCAGGGGAGGGCTACACCTTC
TRBD1 | TRBJ1-1 | TRBV19 | - | CASILTGGAHTEAFF | TGTGCCAGTATATTGACAGGGGGCGCTCACACTGAAGCTTTCTTT
- | TRBJ1-2 | TRBV12-3/TRBV12-4 | - | CASSFGGAGYTF | TGTGCCAGCAGTTTTGGGGGGGCTGGCTACACCTTC
TRBD1 | TRBJ1-2 | TRBV7-8 | - | CASSPRTGGNYGYTF | TGTGCCAGCAGCCCTCGGACAGGGGGTAACTATGGCTACACCTTC
- | TRBJ2-5 | TRBV28 | - | CASSRGSTQETQYF | TGTGCCAGCAGCCGGGGGAGTACCCAAGAGACCCAGTACTTC